Sequencing of this T cell receptor beta chain was carried out in a study of shared clonotypes between healthy human individuals. Naive CD8 cells, CD45RO-negative and positively selected for CCR7, excluded terminally differentiated effector memory CD45RA+ cells. The length of the CDR3 is 13 residues. V lost 1 base and J lost 4, with 8 bases in between. The germline V gene has CDR1 MGHRA and CDR2 YSYEKL. A deep-level run was used for the assay. Profiling relied on immunoSEQ multiplex PCR, and the TCRdb table lists in-frame clones only, not all of them. The table records about 2.1 million clones, over 85% of them present only once. Notes on the study in general: Roughly 4.7% was the fraction of naive CD4 clonotypes found shared across several donors. Non-shared clonotypes had lower generation probabilities than clonotypes shared by all four sorted-subset donors. Though the depth was large, rarefaction showed that sorted-subset sequencing was incomplete.

With respect to this clone: The antigen is not known.

The genes are TRBV4-1 and TRBJ2-7; D gene ambiguous. This TCR came from a man between 18 and 35 years old in good health. Some clones in this sample may be carry-over from other donors' samples. The sequenced sample was naive CD8+ T cells from PBMCs. For the CDR3, the DNA is TGCGCCAGCAGCCAAGTTACTCGTTACGAGCAGTACTTC. Amino acid sequence: CASSQVTRYEQYF.